The 15 T cell receptor beta chains listed next were all sequenced from one sample in a study of cytomegalovirus exposure and HLA in healthy donors. A multiplex PCR was run with 60 Vbeta primers and 13 Jbeta primers. Produced via immunoSEQ multiplex PCR; TCRdb's table is partial and in-frame only. This table holds approximately 190,000 clones, about 84% found once. Source material: PBMCs. All receptors come from a woman in her twenties or thirties in good health and CMV-seropositive.

In this sample, this clone turned up a few times. V and J are TRBV6-5 and TRBJ1-2; D unresolved. The CDR3 has 13 amino acids. Looked up from germline, CDR1 is MNHEY and CDR2 is SVGAGI. V shed 6 bases and J shed 8 bases, with 16 bases lying between them. CDR3 sequence reads: CASRLGLAGGYTF. In nucleotides, the CDR3 is TGTGCCAGCAGACTCGGCCTGGCGGGGGGCTACACCTTC.

This clone was detected only once. CDR3 residues: CASHQWLSGTSGSSGELFF. The DNA for the CDR3 is TGTGCCAGCCACCAATGGCTCAGTGGGACTAGCGGGAGTAGCGGGGAGCTGTTTTTT. V is TRBV28 and J is TRBJ2-2, with 14 bases that match TRBD2. The germline V gene encodes CDR1 MDHEN and CDR2 SYDVKM. V shed 8 bases, J shed 7 bases, and the junction held 18 bases outside the gene matches. The length of the CDR3 is 19 residues.

On this clone itself: The same CDR3 also results from other DNA sequences found in this sample. The rearrangement links TRBV5-6 to TRBJ1-5, with D unclear. Trimming removed 0 bases from V and 0 bases from J, with 7 bases in between. The CDR3 extends over 15 amino acids. Germline V gives CDR1 SGHDT, CDR2 YYEEEE. CDR3 bases: TGTGCCAGCAGCTTGGCCGGCGGTAGCAATCAGCCCCAGCATTTT. Residues: CASSLAGGSNQPQHF.

In its sample, this clone was seen a few times. The V and J genes are TRBV28 and TRBJ2-7, with D maybe TRBD1 (6 bases). Deletions cut 6 bases from V and 4 bases from J, with 16 bases between. The CDR3 runs 14 residues. Germline V lookup: CDR1 MDHEN, CDR2 SYDVKM. CDR3 loop: CASRSGTPPYEQYF. The CDR3 DNA reads as TGTGCCAGCAGATCCGGGACACCACCTTACGAGCAGTACTTC.

The V and J genes are TRBV9 and TRBJ2-5; 8 bases line up with TRBD2. Germline V lookup: CDR1 SGDLS, CDR2 YYNGEE. The CDR3 is 16 residues long. With V trimmed by 0 bases and J by 1 base, 5 bases remained unmatched. The CDR3 DNA reads as TGTGCCAGCAGCGTAGTATCGGGGGGGGCCCAAGAGACCCAGTACTTC. Translation gives CASSVVSGGAQETQYF.

This sequence joins TRBV7-9 and TRBJ1-1, with 9 bases that match TRBD1. This CDR3 comprises 15 residues. The trim removed 5 bases at V and 2 bases at J, leaving 6 bases unmatched. The germline gives CDR1 SEHNR, CDR2 FQNEAQ (reference sequence). The CDR3 reads CASSPPTGGNTEAFF. DNA of the CDR3: TGTGCCAGCAGCCCCCCGACAGGGGGAAACACTGAAGCTTTCTTT.

The chain has TRBV6-6 and TRBJ2-5, with D maybe TRBD2 (6 bases). V lost 6 bases to trimming and J lost 2 bases, with 19 bases between them. The CDR3 has 16 amino acids. The germline V gene encodes CDR1 MNHNY and CDR2 SVGAGI (reference sequence). The CDR3 region has the DNA TGTGCCAGCAGCCCGCGGGGCAGGGCCCAACAAGAGACCCAGTACTTC. Its protein is CASSPRGRAQQETQYF.

The chain joins TRBV16 to TRBJ1-2, with 9 bases aligning to TRBD1. This CDR3 has 15 residues. CDR1 KGHSY and CDR2 FQNENV come from the germline V gene. The J segment lost 4 bases and the V segment lost 0 bases, leaving 3 bases of the junction unmatched. The CDR3: CASSQSGTGTYGYTF. The CDR3 coding sequence is TGTGCCAGCAGCCAATCGGGGACAGGGACCTATGGCTACACCTTC.

This clone was counted once. J is TRBJ1-4 and V is TRBV2, with TRBD1 as a possible D gene (6 bases). CDR1 SNHLY and CDR2 FYNNEI come from the germline V gene. V was shortened by 6 bases and J by 3 bases, with 11 bases between the two germline ends. The CDR3 length is 14 residues. CDR3 coding DNA: TGTGCCAGCAGGGAGGACAGCCCTAATGAAAAACTGTTTTTT. It codes for CASREDSPNEKLFF.

This clone was seen once. V is TRBV18 and J is TRBJ2-5; D unclear. V was trimmed by 0 bases and J by 1 base, leaving 9 bases between them. The germline gives CDR1 KGHSH, CDR2 LQKENI. CDR3 length equals 15 residues. CDR3 nucleotide sequence: TGTGCCAGCTCACCACCTTACCGGTTCCAAGAGACCCAGTACTTC. It yields the protein CASSPPYRFQETQYF. Complete variable domain (other parts from reference TRBV18 and TRBJ2-5): NAGVMQNPRHLVRRRGQEARLRCSPMKGHSHVYWYRQLPEEGLKFMVYLQKENIIDESGMPKERFSAEFPKEGPSILRIQQVVRGDSAAYFCASSPPYRFQETQYFGPGTRLLVL.

This rearrangement joins TRBV12-5 to TRBJ1-2, with D maybe TRBD1 (5 bases). The CDR3 length is 14 residues. Trimming cost V 7 bases and J 8 bases, with 20 bases left between them. Germline loops: CDR1 LGHNT, CDR2 FRNRAP. The CDR3 reads CASVATGGVTGYTF. The CDR3 coding sequence is TGTGCTAGTGTCGCGACCGGGGGGGTTACGGGCTACACCTTC. The whole variable domain, remainder taken from reference TRBV12-5 and TRBJ1-2, is DARVTQTPRHKVTEMGQEVTMRCQPILGHNTVFWYRQTMMQGLELLAYFRNRAPLDDSGMPKDRFSAEMPDATLATLKIQPSEPRDSAVYFCASVATGGVTGYTFGSGTRLTVV.

The V gene is TRBV7-9, the J gene TRBJ1-6, with D uncertain. CDR1 and CDR2 (germline): SEHNR, FQNEAQ (reference sequence). The CDR3 extends over 13 amino acids. The germline V and J ends were trimmed by 10 bases and 0 bases, with 7 bases remaining between them. The CDR3 DNA reads TGTGCCATCGGGAGCTCCTATAATTCACCCCTCCACTTT. Amino acids: CAIGSSYNSPLHF.

This rearrangement joins TRBV7-9 to TRBJ2-5; 14 bases are a match to TRBD2. Germline CDR1 is SEHNR and CDR2 is FQNEAQ (reference sequence). The CDR3 runs to 17 residues. The junction had 7 bases not matched to a gene; V was cut back by 3 bases and J by 4 bases. CDR3 residues: CASSLPHGLAGGETQYF. For the CDR3, the DNA is TGTGCCAGCAGCTTGCCCCATGGACTAGCGGGAGGAGAGACCCAGTACTTC.

The chain employs TRBV28 and TRBJ2-1; TRBD1 agrees at 7 bases. This CDR3 is built from 15 residues. Per the germline V gene, CDR1 is MDHEN and CDR2 is SYDVKM. J lost 6 bases, V lost 6 bases, and 11 bases had no gene match. This chain's CDR3 is CASSPSGQGVNEQFF. As DNA, the CDR3 is TGTGCCAGCAGCCCCTCGGGGCAGGGGGTCAATGAGCAGTTCTTC.

This clone has just a few counts. The rearrangement links TRBV27 to TRBJ1-1, with D maybe TRBD1 (5 bases). In germline, CDR1 is MNHEY, CDR2 SMNVEV (reference sequence). The CDR3 sequence is 14 residues long. V lost 2 bases and J 0 bases, leaving 7 bases between the germline ends. The CDR3 region is CASSLTGMNTEAFF. The CDR3 bases are TGTGCCAGCAGTTTAACAGGAATGAACACTGAAGCTTTCTTT.